The rows below give T cell receptor beta chains drawn from one sample of a study of shared clonotypes between healthy human individuals. Measured with immunoSEQ multiplex PCR; TCRdb has only the in-frame clones, and not every one. Of 2 million or so clones detected, 90% to 95% appear once; the ten largest clones hold 0.1% to 0.15%. Sample: naive CD4+ T cells sorted from blood. These receptors all come from a man aged 18 to 29 in good health. Each CDR3 is given with its conserved first and last residue. The D gene is left open where the match is weak. Size is omitted from some rows. Given values are once, few, many or a class for expanded clones.

J gene,D gene,V gene,clone size,CDR3 protein,CDR3 DNA
TRBJ1-1,NA,TRBV5-1,NA,CASSLVGQGLGNTEAFF,TGCGCCAGCAGCTTGGTAGGGCAGGGGTTAGGGAACACTGAAGCTTTCTTT
TRBJ1-5,NA,TRBV7-2,NA,CASRLRWDGDQPQHF,TGTGCCAGCAGACTAAGGTGGGACGGCGATCAGCCCCAGCATTTT
TRBJ2-7,TRBD2,TRBV5-1,NA,CASSLWLAGELLHEQYF,TGCGCCAGCAGCTTGTGGCTAGCGGGCGAGCTCCTCCACGAGCAGTACTTC
TRBJ2-5,NA,TRBV5-1,NA,CASSLEGLAQETQYF,TGCGCCAGCAGCTTGGAAGGCCTCGCCCAAGAGACCCAGTACTTC
TRBJ1-1,NA,TRBV10-3,once,CAISELGTEAFF,TGTGCCATCTCGGAGCTCGGCACTGAAGCTTTCTTT
TRBJ2-7,NA,TRBV19,NA,CASSITTGGSYEQYF,TGTGCCAGTAGTATCACGACAGGAGGAAGCTACGAGCAGTACTTC
TRBJ2-1,NA,TRBV18,NA,CASSPQGSYNEQFF,TGTGCCAGCTCACCTCAGGGCTCCTACAATGAGCAGTTCTTC
TRBJ1-2,TRBD1,TRBV28,NA,CASRTGQGDYGYTF,TGTGCCAGCAGGACGGGACAGGGAGACTATGGCTACACCTTC
TRBJ1-4,TRBD1,TRBV6-1,NA,CASRVTGGGEKLFF,TGTGCCAGCAGGGTAACAGGGGGCGGTGAAAAACTGTTTTTT
TRBJ2-7,NA,TRBV28,NA,CASSPQTGSVQYF,TGTGCCAGCAGTCCTCAGACGGGTTCCGTGCAGTACTTC
TRBJ1-1,NA,TRBV10-1,NA,CASRVTGVGGRVNTEAFF,TGCGCCAGCAGAGTGACGGGGGTAGGGGGACGGGTGAACACTGAAGCTTTCTTT
TRBJ2-3,NA,TRBV7-3,once,CASSPSSSTDTQYF,TGTGCCAGCAGCCCATCAAGCAGCACAGATACGCAGTATTTT
TRBJ1-1,TRBD1,TRBV9,NA,CASSDGKGAKNTEAFF,TGTGCCAGCAGCGATGGGAAGGGGGCAAAGAACACTGAAGCTTTCTTT
TRBJ1-1,NA,TRBV9,NA,CASSVDRETEAFF,TGTGCCAGCAGCGTAGATCGAGAGACTGAAGCTTTCTTT
TRBJ2-7,TRBD1,TRBV18,NA,CASSPGAGGTYEQYF,TGTGCCAGCTCACCAGGGGCAGGGGGCACCTACGAGCAGTACTTC
TRBJ2-2,TRBD1,TRBV10-3,NA,CAISDPGTVNTGELFF,TGTGCCATCAGTGACCCCGGGACAGTGAACACCGGGGAGCTGTTTTTT
TRBJ2-2,NA,TRBV9,NA,CASSVAPGRGNTGELFF,TGTGCCAGCAGCGTAGCCCCGGGACGGGGTAACACCGGGGAGCTGTTTTTT
TRBJ2-1,NA,TRBV6-6,once,CASTLGPSSSYNEQFF,TGTGCCAGCACCCTCGGGCCGTCCAGCTCCTACAATGAGCAGTTCTTC
TRBJ2-7,NA,TRBV6-1,NA,CASNGHGWELYEQYF,TGTGCCAGCAACGGACATGGTTGGGAACTCTACGAGCAGTACTTC
TRBJ1-1,TRBD1,TRBV7-2,NA,CASSGRGRTEAFF,TGTGCCAGCAGCGGCAGGGGGCGGACTGAAGCTTTCTTT
TRBJ1-2,NA,TRBV2,NA,CASSYEQGNGYTF,TGTGCCAGCAGTTACGAACAGGGCAATGGCTACACCTTC
TRBJ1-2,NA,TRBV6-1,NA,CASSGTVPNYGYTF,TGTGCCAGCAGCGGGACCGTTCCTAACTATGGCTACACCTTC
TRBJ1-3,NA,TRBV6-1,NA,CASSEAPSPSSGNTIYF,TGTGCCAGCAGTGAAGCCCCCAGTCCGAGCTCTGGAAACACCATATATTTT
TRBJ1-4,NA,TRBV5-8,NA,CASSFSYAREKLFF,TGTGCCAGCAGCTTCAGCTACGCCCGGGAAAAACTGTTTTTT
TRBJ2-1,TRBD2,TRBV5-1,NA,CASSLEGGIYNEQFF,TGCGCCAGCAGCTTGGAGGGAGGGATCTACAATGAGCAGTTCTTC
TRBJ1-6,NA,TRBV5-8,NA,CASSLSGYGGSPLHF,TGTGCCAGCAGCTTATCGGGGTATGGGGGTTCACCCCTCCACTTT
TRBJ2-1,TRBD2,TRBV4-1,once,CASSQEASGSYNEQFF,TGCGCCAGCAGCCAAGAAGCTAGCGGGTCCTACAATGAGCAGTTCTTC
TRBJ2-7,TRBD2,TRBV11-1,NA,CASSPPYVTSSGYEQYF,TGTGCCAGCAGCCCCCCCTACGTGACTAGCTCGGGGTACGAGCAGTACTTC